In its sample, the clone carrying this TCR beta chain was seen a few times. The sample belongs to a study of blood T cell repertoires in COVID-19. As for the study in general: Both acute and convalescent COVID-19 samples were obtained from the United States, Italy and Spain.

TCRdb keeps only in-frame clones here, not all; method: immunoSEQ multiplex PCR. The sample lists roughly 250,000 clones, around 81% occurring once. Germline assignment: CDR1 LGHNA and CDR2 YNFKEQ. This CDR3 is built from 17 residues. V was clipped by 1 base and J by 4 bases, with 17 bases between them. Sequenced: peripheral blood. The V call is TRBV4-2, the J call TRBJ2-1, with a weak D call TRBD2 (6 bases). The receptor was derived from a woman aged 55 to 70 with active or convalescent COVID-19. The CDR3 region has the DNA TGTGCCAGCAGCCAAGGTTATTCGGCGGGGCCTTACAATGAGCAGTTCTTC. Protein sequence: CASSQGYSAGPYNEQFF.